Listed here are 6 T cell receptor beta chains from one sample, sequenced in a study of T cells in Graves' hyperthyroidism and ophthalmopathy. TCR beta CDR3 region amplification was performed from RNA transcripts. Researchers ran a first-round RT-PCR on the TCR CDR3 using the HTBI primer set. Each CDR3 protein is one row after TCRdb ran MiXCR on the multiplex PCR reads. This sample has more than 150,000 distinct CDR3 sequences; approximately 15% occur once, and the top ten carry under 35%. Sequencing was performed on blood. These receptors came from a woman aged 45-65 years with Graves' hyperthyroidism.

About this clonotype: Being one base from a much bigger clone, this may be a read error. The V call is TRBV15, the J call TRBJ2-5, with D perhaps given as TRBD1 or TRBD2 (5 bases each). The germline V gene encodes CDR1 LNHNV and CDR2 YYDKDF (reference sequence). The CDR3 is 15 amino acids. The DNA for the CDR3 is TGTGCCACCAGCAGAACGGGGCCCTCCCAAGAGACCCAGCACTTC. Encoded protein: CATSRTGPSQETQHF.

This clonotype was counted only a few times. A single base separates this from a much larger clone, so it may be a read error. CDR3 nucleotides: TGTGCCAGCAGTTACTCTAAGGGGCAAGGCAATCAGCCCCAGCATTTT. It is translated as CASSYSKGQGNQPQHF. The genes are TRBV6-2 or TRBV6-3 and TRBJ1-5; TRBD1 is a possible D gene (5 bases). Trimming took off 0 bases at V and 2 bases at J, with 11 bases between the two ends. CDR3 size: 16 residues. CDR1 and CDR2 (germline): MNHEY, SVGEGT.

This clonotype was counted many times. The chain links TRBV11-2 to TRBJ2-1, with a weak D call TRBD2 (6 bases). Germline CDR1 and CDR2: SGHAT and FQNNGV. CDR3 size: 14 residues. Between the trimmed V and J ends, which lost 7 bases and 10 bases, there was a span of 20 bases. CDR3 nucleotides: TGTGCCAGCATAAGGGACTTCGGTTATACGGAGCAGTTCTTC. This gives the protein CASIRDFGYTEQFF.

This clonotype was seen at least ten times. The J gene is TRBJ1-1, the V gene TRBV28; D unresolved. CDR3 length: 15 residues. V was trimmed by 5 bases and J by 3 bases, leaving 16 bases between them. Looked up from germline, CDR1 is MDHEN and CDR2 is SYDVKM. This CDR3 is CASSAVHVQHTEAFF. The DNA of the CDR3 is TGTGCCAGCAGTGCCGTACATGTCCAGCACACTGAAGCTTTCTTT.

The chain links TRBV7-2 to TRBJ2-3, with D uncertain. V was cut by 5 bases and J by 6 bases, with 15 bases left in between. Germline CDR1 and CDR2: SGHTA and FQGNSA. The CDR3 loop spans 14 amino acids. Written as DNA, the CDR3 is TGTGCCAGCAGCAAGGCTGGGTATCGCGATACGCAGTATTTT. Translated: CASSKAGYRDTQYF.

This clonotype occurred many times. The chain is built from TRBV20-1 and TRBJ2-7, with TRBD2 matching 10 bases. Germline loops: CDR1 DFQATT, CDR2 SNEGSKA (reference sequence). V lost 1 base and J lost 7; bases outside the gene matches: 13. The CDR3 length is 16 residues. CDR3: CSARVGERGGSKEQYF. Written as DNA, the CDR3 is TGCAGTGCTAGAGTGGGTGAGCGGGGGGGCTCTAAGGAGCAGTACTTC.